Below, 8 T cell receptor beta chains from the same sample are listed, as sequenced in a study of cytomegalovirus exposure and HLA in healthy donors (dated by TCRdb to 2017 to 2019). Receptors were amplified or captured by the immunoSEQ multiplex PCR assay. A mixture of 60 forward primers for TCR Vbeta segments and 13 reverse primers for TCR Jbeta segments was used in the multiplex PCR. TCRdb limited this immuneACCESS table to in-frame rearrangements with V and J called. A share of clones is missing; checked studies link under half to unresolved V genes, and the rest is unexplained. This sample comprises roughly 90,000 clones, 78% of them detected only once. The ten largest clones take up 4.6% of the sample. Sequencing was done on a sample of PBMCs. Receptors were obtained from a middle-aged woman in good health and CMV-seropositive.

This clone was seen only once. The CDR3 DNA reads as TGTGCCAGCAGTGGAGTAGCGGGAGGCAATGAGCAGTTCTTC. It codes for CASSGVAGGNEQFF. The chain has TRBV2 and TRBJ2-1, with 10 bases matching TRBD2. Germline CDR1 and CDR2: SNHLY and FYNNEI. The V gene end was trimmed by 4 bases and the J gene end by 6 bases; junction bases not matched to a gene: 3. The CDR3 extends over 14 amino acids. Based on the CDR3 plus reference TRBV2 and TRBJ2-1, the full variable domain is EPEVTQTPSHQVTQMGQEVILRCVPISNHLYFYWYRQILGQKVEFLVSFYNNEISEKSEIFDDQFSVERPDGSNFTLKIRSTKLEDSAMYFCASSGVAGGNEQFFGPGTRLTVL.

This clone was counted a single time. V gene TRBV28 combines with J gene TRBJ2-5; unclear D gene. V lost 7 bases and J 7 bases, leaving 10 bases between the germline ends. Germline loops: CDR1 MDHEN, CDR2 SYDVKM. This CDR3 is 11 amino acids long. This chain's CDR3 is CASTSGGTQYF. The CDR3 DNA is TGTGCCAGCACCTCGGGTGGGACCCAGTACTTC. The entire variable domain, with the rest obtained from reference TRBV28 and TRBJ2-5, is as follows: DVKVTQSSRYLVKRTGEKVFLECVQDMDHENMFWYRQDPGLGLRLIYFSYDVKMKEKGDIPEGYSVSREKKERFSLILESASTNQTSMYLCASTSGGTQYFGPGTRLLVL.

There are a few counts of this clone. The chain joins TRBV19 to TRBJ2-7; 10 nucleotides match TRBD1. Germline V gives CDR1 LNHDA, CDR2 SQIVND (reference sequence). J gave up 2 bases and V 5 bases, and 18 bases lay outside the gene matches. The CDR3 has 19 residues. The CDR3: CASSASGTGVNSITYEQYF. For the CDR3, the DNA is TGTGCCAGTAGTGCCTCCGGGACAGGGGTCAATTCGATTACCTACGAGCAGTACTTC.

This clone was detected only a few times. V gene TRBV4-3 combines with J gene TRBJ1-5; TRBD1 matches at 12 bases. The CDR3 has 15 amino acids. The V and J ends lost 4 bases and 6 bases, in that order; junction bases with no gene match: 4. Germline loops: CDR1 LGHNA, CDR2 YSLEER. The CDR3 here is CASSPGQGASQPQHF. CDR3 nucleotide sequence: TGCGCCAGCAGCCCGGGACAGGGGGCAAGTCAGCCCCAGCATTTT.

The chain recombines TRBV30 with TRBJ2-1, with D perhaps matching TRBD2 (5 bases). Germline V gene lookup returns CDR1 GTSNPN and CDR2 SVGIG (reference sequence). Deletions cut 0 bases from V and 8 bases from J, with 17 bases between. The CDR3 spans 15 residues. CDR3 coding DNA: TGTGCCTGGAGTGTAGGTATAGGGAGTATAGATGAGCAGTTCTTC. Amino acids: CAWSVGIGSIDEQFF.

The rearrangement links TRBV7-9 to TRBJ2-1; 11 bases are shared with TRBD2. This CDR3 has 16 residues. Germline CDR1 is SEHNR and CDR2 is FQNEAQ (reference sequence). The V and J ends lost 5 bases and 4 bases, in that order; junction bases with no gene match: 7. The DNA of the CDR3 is TGTGCCAGCAGCCCCCGACTAGCGGGACTTTACAATGAGCAGTTCTTC. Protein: CASSPRLAGLYNEQFF.

CDR3 protein: CASSLYRSSSYEQYF. DNA of the CDR3: TGTGCCAGCAGCTTATACAGGTCGAGCTCCTACGAGCAGTACTTC. The rearrangement uses TRBV13 and TRBJ2-7, with TRBD1 as a possible D gene (5 bases). V gave up 2 bases and J gave up 0 bases, with 11 bases separating them. This CDR3 is 15 amino acids long. Germline V gene lookup returns CDR1 PRHDT and CDR2 FYEKMQ (reference sequence).

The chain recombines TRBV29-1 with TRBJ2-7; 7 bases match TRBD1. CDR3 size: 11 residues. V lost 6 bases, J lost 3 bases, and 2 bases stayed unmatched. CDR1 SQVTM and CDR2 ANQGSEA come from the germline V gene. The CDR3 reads CSVTGDYEQYF. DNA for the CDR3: TGCAGCGTAACAGGGGACTACGAGCAGTACTTC.